The T cell receptor beta chain described here comes from a study of Graves' ophthalmopathy and Graves' hyperthyroidism. Investigators amplified TCR beta CDR3 regions from RNA transcripts. The authors performed first-round RT-PCR with HTBI primers and then a second-round multiplex PCR. TCRdb redid the calling of the multiplex PCR reads with MiXCR, one entry per CDR3 protein. The repertoire includes over a million distinct CDR3 sequences, 36% of them detected once, and approximately 10% sits in the top ten. The germline V gene has CDR1 LNHDA and CDR2 SQIVND (reference sequence). V lost 1 base to trimming and J lost 6 bases; unmatched junction nucleotides: 3. This CDR3 has 15 amino acids.

Sequenced material: peripheral blood or thyroid tissue (not recorded which). The genes are TRBV19 and TRBJ2-2, with TRBD1 matching over 9 bases. The clonotype comes from an adult man with Graves' hyperthyroidism. CDR3 sequence (DNA): TGTGCCAGTAGTATAGGGACAGGGGTGCCCGGGGAGCTGTTTTTT. This gives the protein CASSIGTGVPGELFF.